Below, 30 T cell receptor beta chains from the same sample are listed, as sequenced in a study of cytomegalovirus exposure and HLA in healthy donors. Vbeta (60) and Jbeta (13) primers were used in the PCR. Using immunoSEQ multiplex PCR, the repertoire was profiled, and TCRdb retains in-frame clones only, with some absent. The repertoire holds 76,000 or so clones, with roughly two thirds as singletons. Sequenced input: PBMCs. Source of these receptors: a middle-aged woman in good health and CMV-seropositive.

The chain employs TRBV5-1 and TRBJ2-5; 9 bases map to TRBD1. The CDR3 length is 15 residues. Germline loops: CDR1 SGHRS, CDR2 YFSETQ. Trimming cost V 1 base and J 2 bases; bases outside gene matches: 3. The CDR3 region has the DNA TGCGCCAGCAGCTTGACAGGGGGCTCTCAAGAGACCCAGTACTTC. Its protein product is CASSLTGGSQETQYF. Based on the CDR3 plus reference TRBV5-1 and TRBJ2-5, the full variable domain is KAGVTQTPRYLIKTRGQQVTLSCSPISGHRSVSWYQQTPGQGLQFLFEYFSETQRNKGNFPGRFSGRQFSNSRSEMNVSTLELGDSALYLCASSLTGGSQETQYFGPGTRLLVL.

The chain employs TRBV7-2 and TRBJ2-2; no definite D call. V was clipped by 0 bases and J by 4 bases, with 3 bases between them. The CDR3 loop spans 13 amino acids. Germline V lookup: CDR1 SGHTA, CDR2 FQGNSA. The CDR3 DNA follows: TGTGCCAGCAGCTTAGCGAGCACCGGGGAGCTGTTTTTT. It codes for CASSLASTGELFF.

The rearrangement links TRBV7-8 to TRBJ2-2; possible D gene TRBD2, 5 bases. The CDR3 runs 17 residues. In germline, CDR1 is SGHVS, CDR2 FQNEAQ. Trimming stripped 4 bases from V and 4 bases from J, with 19 bases between. CDR3 coding DNA: TGTGCCAGCAGCTATGGGGTCGTTGGGGAGATCACCGGGGAGCTGTTTTTT. It is translated as CASSYGVVGEITGELFF.

This clone appeared once. The chain has TRBV21-1 and TRBJ1-2; TRBD1 is the table's D call and was not checked against the DNA. TRBV21-1 is given as a pseudogene. The CDR3 is 15 residues long. CDR3 sequence (DNA): TGTGCCAGCAGCAAAGTGTGCGGCAGGGGGCGGTTGGTGACCTTC. This gives the protein CASSKVCGRGRLVTF.

This chain uses TRBV6-5 with TRBJ2-1; D possibly corresponds to TRBD1 (5 bases). The V and J ends lost 5 bases and 8 bases respectively, with 10 bases between them. The CDR3 extends over 12 amino acids. Germline loops: CDR1 MNHEY, CDR2 SVGAGI. CDR3 in amino acids: CASSPLGDEQFF. As DNA, the CDR3 is TGTGCCAGCAGTCCGCTAGGGGATGAGCAGTTCTTC.

CDR3 bases: TGCGCCAGCAGCCAGGACTGGACTAGCGCCCATGAGCAGTTCTTC. Amino acids: CASSQDWTSAHEQFF. The chain combines TRBV4-3 with TRBJ2-1; 9 bases agree with TRBD2. The CDR3 is 15 residues long. V shed 3 bases and J 8 bases; nucleotides not matched to a gene: 8. Germline loops: CDR1 LGHNA, CDR2 YSLEER.

The V gene is TRBV14, the J gene TRBJ1-1; possible D gene TRBD1, 6 bases. This CDR3 contains 15 residues. Germline CDR1 reads SGHDN; CDR2 reads FVKESK. The V end was cut by 4 bases, the J end by 5 bases, with 17 bases between. CDR3: CASSPPGTILTEAFF. The CDR3 DNA reads TGTGCCAGCAGCCCTCCCGGGACAATCTTAACTGAAGCTTTCTTT.

V gene TRBV7-3 combines with J gene TRBJ2-3, with D tentatively TRBD2 (6 bases). Germline-derived CDR1 and CDR2 are SGHTA and FQGTGA. Trimming took off 5 bases at V and 8 bases at J, with 11 bases between the two ends. There are 12 residues in the CDR3. The CDR3: CASSQTEGTQYF. The CDR3 DNA reads as TGTGCCAGCAGCCAAACGGAGGGTACGCAGTATTTT.

The chain combines TRBV5-6 with TRBJ1-2; 9 bases agree with TRBD1. Per germline, CDR1 SGHDT and CDR2 YYEEEE. J lost 7 bases, V lost 4 bases, and 14 bases had no gene match. This CDR3 comprises 16 residues. The CDR3 sequence is CASSTTGQGSFGGYTF. The CDR3 DNA is TGTGCCAGCAGCACAACAGGACAGGGGAGTTTTGGTGGCTACACCTTC.

The chain couples TRBV6-5 to TRBJ1-2, with TRBD1 matching over 8 bases. V trimming: 6 bases; J trimming: 6 bases; junction bases outside the gene matches: 6. The CDR3 extends over 13 amino acids. Germline V gives CDR1 MNHEY, CDR2 SVGAGI. CDR3 loop: CASSLGGQDGYTF. The DNA of the CDR3 is TGTGCCAGCAGCCTCGGGGGACAGGATGGCTACACCTTC.

The chain recombines TRBV29-1 with TRBJ2-1; 10 bases are shared with TRBD2. Trimming took 6 bases from V and 0 from J; bases not matched to a gene: 2. Germline CDR1 and CDR2: SQVTM and ANQGSEA. This CDR3 has 14 residues. The CDR3 nucleotides read TGCAGCGTACTAGCGGGATCCTCCTACAATGAGCAGTTCTTC. It specifies CSVLAGSSYNEQFF.

This chain connects TRBV6-5 to TRBJ1-2, with TRBD1 matching 8 bases. V was clipped by 5 bases and J by 8 bases; unmatched bases: 7. Germline V lookup: CDR1 MNHEY, CDR2 SVGAGI. This CDR3 is 13 amino acids long. The CDR3 region has the DNA TGTGCCAGCAGTCACATAGGACAGGGAGGCTACACCTTC. This sequence encodes CASSHIGQGGYTF.

The chain has TRBV2 and TRBJ1-5, with TRBD1 matching 8 bases. Looked up from germline, CDR1 is SNHLY and CDR2 is FYNNEI. V trimming: 3 bases; J trimming: 3 bases; junction bases outside the gene matches: 4. This CDR3 has 15 amino acids. CDR3 nucleotides: TGTGCCAGCAGTGACCGACAGGGGACCAATCAGCCCCAGCATTTT. This encodes CASSDRQGTNQPQHF.

The chain uses TRBV4-1 and TRBJ1-2; 7 bases map to TRBD1. The trim removed 6 bases at V and 0 bases at J, leaving 1 base unmatched. CDR3 length: 13 amino acids. CDR1 MGHRA and CDR2 YSYEKL come from the germline V gene. CDR3 sequence: CASSTGANYGYTF. CDR3 nucleotides: TGCGCCAGCAGTACAGGGGCTAACTATGGCTACACCTTC.

The chain carries TRBV4-3 and TRBJ2-6, with a possible D match to TRBD1 (5 bases). Trimming pared 3 bases from V and 0 bases from J, leaving 9 bases between. CDR3 length equals 16 residues. Germline loops: CDR1 LGHNA, CDR2 YSLEER. CDR3 residues: CASSHDSSSGANVLTF. The CDR3 DNA reads as TGCGCCAGCAGCCATGACAGTAGCTCTGGGGCCAACGTCCTGACTTTC.

The CDR3 DNA reads TGTGCCAGCAGCTTGGCCGCTGCAGGGGGCTCTTCCGAGCAGTACTTC. The encoded protein is CASSLAAAGGSSEQYF. V gene TRBV5-8 combines with J gene TRBJ2-7; TRBD1 aligns across 8 bases. With 0 bases clipped from V and 6 bases from J, the junction kept 11 bases outside the gene matches. Germline CDR1 is SGHTS and CDR2 is YDEGEE. The CDR3 is 16 amino acids.

Remarks on this clone: One junction end does not reproduce the germline sequence, and a read error may be involved. The chain couples TRBV7-7 to TRBJ2-5, with 8 bases matching TRBD2. Germline loops: CDR1 SSHAT, CDR2 FNYEAQ (reference sequence). The CDR3 has 19 residues. The CDR3 reads CASSLVPRTSGGSKGTQYF. CDR3 DNA sequence: TGTGCTAGCAGCTTAGTCCCTAGAACGAGCGGGGGTTCGAAAGGGACCCAGTACTTC.

This chain joins TRBV7-9 and TRBJ2-5; D possibly corresponds to TRBD2 (6 bases). The V gene lost 1 base and the J gene lost 5 bases, with 14 bases spanning the gap. Germline CDR1 and CDR2: SEHNR and FQNEAQ (reference sequence). The CDR3 runs 15 residues. The CDR3 protein is CASSLVEGGAETQYF. CDR3 DNA sequence: TGTGCCAGCAGCTTAGTGGAGGGAGGCGCGGAGACCCAGTACTTC. The whole variable domain, remainder taken from reference TRBV7-9 and TRBJ2-5, is DTGVSQNPRHKITKRGQNVTFRCDPISEHNRLYWYRQTLGQGPEFLTYFQNEAQLEKSRLLSDRFSAERPKGSFSTLEIQRTEQGDSAMYLCASSLVEGGAETQYFGPGTRLLVL.

CDR3 DNA: TGTGCCAGCAGACTAGACACCGGGGAGCTGTTTTTT. Protein sequence: CASRLDTGELFF. The rearrangement links TRBV6-1 to TRBJ2-2, with D perhaps matching TRBD2 (5 bases). Trimming left V 6 bases short and J 3 bases short, with 5 bases between. From germline, CDR1 is MNHNS and CDR2 SASEGT. This CDR3 is built from 12 residues.

This clone was counted once. The chain links TRBV4-3 to TRBJ2-3; 7 nucleotides match TRBD1. The CDR3 consists of 17 residues. V lost 1 base to trimming and J lost 3 bases; unmatched junction nucleotides: 10. CDR1 and CDR2 from the germline V gene are LGHNA and YSLEER. CDR3 bases: TGCGCCAGCAGCCAAGCCTGGGACAGTTATCAGACAGATACGCAGTATTTT. Protein sequence: CASSQAWDSYQTDTQYF.

This chain joins TRBV9 and TRBJ2-7; 9 bases fit TRBD2. The CDR3 is made up of 13 amino acids. Trimming removed 1 base from V and 6 bases from J; junction bases left unmatched: 2. Germline V gene data show CDR1 as SGDLS and CDR2 as YYNGEE. CDR3 region: CASSVSREGEQYF. The CDR3 DNA is TGTGCCAGCAGCGTATCGCGGGAGGGCGAGCAGTACTTC.

The J gene is TRBJ1-5, the V gene TRBV30; D gene uncertain. The germline V and J ends were trimmed by 2 bases and 2 bases, with 4 bases remaining between them. Germline loops: CDR1 GTSNPN, CDR2 SVGIG (reference sequence). This CDR3 is 12 amino acids long. The CDR3 loop reads CAWSPGNQPQHF. Written as DNA, the CDR3 is TGTGCCTGGAGTCCGGGCAATCAGCCCCAGCATTTT.

V is TRBV2 and J is TRBJ2-2; weak D call: TRBD1 (5 bases). The ends were cut back, 2 bases at V and 2 bases at J, with 9 bases in the middle. The CDR3 sequence is 15 residues long. The V gene's germline CDR1 is SNHLY and CDR2 FYNNEI. CDR3 sequence: CASSERQPNTGELFF. The CDR3 region has the DNA TGTGCCAGCAGTGAACGACAGCCTAACACCGGGGAGCTGTTTTTT.

This clone has just one count. The J gene is TRBJ1-5, the V gene TRBV30, with TRBD1 matching 7 bases. Germline V gene lookup returns CDR1 GTSNPN and CDR2 SVGIG (reference sequence). The ends lost 2 bases at V and 4 bases at J; junction bases unmatched: 11. There are 16 residues in the CDR3. CDR3 sequence reads: CAWSLRGQGRNQPQHF. The CDR3 coding sequence is TGTGCCTGGAGTCTTAGGGGGCAGGGGAGAAATCAGCCCCAGCATTTT.

This clone came up once. This chain joins TRBV9 and TRBJ1-6; tentative D call: TRBD1 (6 bases). Germline CDR1 reads SGDLS; CDR2 reads YYNGEE. Trimming removed 4 bases from V and 7 bases from J, with 9 bases in between. The CDR3 extends over 13 amino acids. CDR3 DNA: TGTGCCAGCAGCACTACAGGGAATTCACCCCTCCACTTT. Protein: CASSTTGNSPLHF.

The gene calls are TRBV29-1 and TRBJ1-1; TRBD1 is a possible D gene (5 bases). The CDR3 spans 15 residues. Germline V CDR1 and CDR2: SQVTM, ANQGSEA. CDR3 region: CTGGRDTGLYTEAFF. Here the CDR3 DNA reads TGCACCGGGGGACGAGACACTGGATTGTACACTGAAGCTTTCTTT.

The genes are TRBV29-1 and TRBJ2-7; no reliable D call. Trimming removed 7 bases at V and 3 bases at J, with 13 bases between. The length of the CDR3 is 12 residues. From germline, CDR1 is SQVTM and CDR2 ANQGSEA. The DNA of the CDR3 is TGCAGCGCTGTGGCAACAAACTACGAGCAGTACTTC. Its protein product is CSAVATNYEQYF.

This rearrangement joins TRBV7-6 to TRBJ2-7; D may be TRBD2 (6 bases). This CDR3 has 15 amino acids. Germline V gene lookup returns CDR1 SGHVS and CDR2 FNYEAQ. V was cut by 3 bases and J by 5 bases, with 17 bases left in between. CDR3 sequence reads: CASSFAGTGLDEQYF. The CDR3 DNA follows: TGTGCCAGCAGCTTCGCGGGAACAGGACTCGACGAGCAGTACTTC. Together with reference TRBV7-6 and TRBJ2-7, the CDR3 gives the full variable domain: GAGVSQSPRYKVTKRGQDVALRCDPISGHVSLYWYRQALGQGPEFLTYFNYEAQQDKSGLPNDRFSAERPEGSISTLTIQRTEQRDSAMYRCASSFAGTGLDEQYFGPGTRLTVT.

The CDR3 DNA reads TGTGCCAGTAGTCCAAGGACAGCCCTGGGGAATGGCTACACCTTC. Translation: CASSPRTALGNGYTF. The chain combines TRBV19 with TRBJ1-2; possibly TRBD1 for D (6 bases). This CDR3 has 15 amino acids. Germline V gene data show CDR1 as LNHDA and CDR2 as SQIVND (reference sequence). With 5 bases removed from V and 6 bases from J, the gap between germline ends came to 19 bases.

This clone was detected only a few times. The chain links TRBV29-1 to TRBJ1-1; 7 bases line up with TRBD1. With V trimmed by 3 bases and J by 1 base, 2 bases remained unmatched. The germline V gene has CDR1 SQVTM and CDR2 ANQGSEA. This CDR3 comprises 13 residues. DNA of the CDR3: TGCAGCGTTGAGGGACAGACGAACACTGAAGCTTTCTTT. It codes for CSVEGQTNTEAFF.